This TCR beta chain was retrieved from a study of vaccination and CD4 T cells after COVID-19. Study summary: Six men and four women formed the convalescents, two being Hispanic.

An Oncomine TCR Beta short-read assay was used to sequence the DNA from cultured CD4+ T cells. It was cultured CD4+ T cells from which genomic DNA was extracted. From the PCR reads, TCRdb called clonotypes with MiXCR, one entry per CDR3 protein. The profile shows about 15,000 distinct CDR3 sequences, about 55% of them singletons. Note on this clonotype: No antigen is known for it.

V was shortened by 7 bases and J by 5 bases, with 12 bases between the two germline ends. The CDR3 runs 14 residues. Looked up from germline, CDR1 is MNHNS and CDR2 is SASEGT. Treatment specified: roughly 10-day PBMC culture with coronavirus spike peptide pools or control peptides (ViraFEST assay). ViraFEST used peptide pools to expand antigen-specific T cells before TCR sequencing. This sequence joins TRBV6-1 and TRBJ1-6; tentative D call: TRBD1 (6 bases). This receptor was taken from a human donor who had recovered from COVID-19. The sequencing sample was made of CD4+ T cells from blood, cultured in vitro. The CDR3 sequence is CASTRGLHNSPLHF. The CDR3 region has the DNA TGTGCCAGCACCAGGGGTCTTCATAATTCACCCCTCCACTTT.